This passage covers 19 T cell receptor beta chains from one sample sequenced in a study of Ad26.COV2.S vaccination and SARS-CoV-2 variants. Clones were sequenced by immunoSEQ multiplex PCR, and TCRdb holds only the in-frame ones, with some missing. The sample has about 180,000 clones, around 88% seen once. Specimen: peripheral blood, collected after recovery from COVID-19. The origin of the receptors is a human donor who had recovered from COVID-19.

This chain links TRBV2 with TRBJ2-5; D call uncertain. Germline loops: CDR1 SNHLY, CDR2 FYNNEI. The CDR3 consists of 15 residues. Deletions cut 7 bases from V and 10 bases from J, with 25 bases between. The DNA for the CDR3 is TGTGCCAGCACCTACGATGGCGGTACACCATGGGACCAGTACTTC. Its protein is CASTYDGGTPWDQYF.

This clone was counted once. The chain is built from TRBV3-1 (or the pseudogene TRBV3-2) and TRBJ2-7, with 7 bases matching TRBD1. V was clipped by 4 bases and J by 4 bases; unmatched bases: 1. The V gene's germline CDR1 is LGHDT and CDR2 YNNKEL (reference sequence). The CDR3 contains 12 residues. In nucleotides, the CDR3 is TGTGCCAGCAGCCCAGGGGGATACGAGCAGTACTTC. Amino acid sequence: CASSPGGYEQYF.

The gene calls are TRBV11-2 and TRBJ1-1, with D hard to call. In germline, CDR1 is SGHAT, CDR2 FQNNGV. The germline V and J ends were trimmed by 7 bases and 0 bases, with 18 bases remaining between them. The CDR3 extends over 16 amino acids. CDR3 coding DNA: TGTGCCAGCACCCACCTCATACAGAAAATGAACACTGAAGCTTTCTTT. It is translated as CASTHLIQKMNTEAFF. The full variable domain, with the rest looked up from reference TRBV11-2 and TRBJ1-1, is EAGVAQSPRYKIIEKRQSVAFWCNPISGHATLYWYQQILGQGPKLLIQFQNNGVVDDSQLPKDRFSAERLKGVDSTLKIQPAKLEDSAVYLCASTHLIQKMNTEAFFGQGTRLTVV.

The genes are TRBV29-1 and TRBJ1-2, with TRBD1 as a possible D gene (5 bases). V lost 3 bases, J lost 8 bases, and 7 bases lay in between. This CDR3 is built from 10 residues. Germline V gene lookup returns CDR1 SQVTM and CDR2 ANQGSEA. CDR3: CSVEEGGYTF. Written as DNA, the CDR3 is TGCAGCGTTGAGGAGGGGGGCTACACCTTC.

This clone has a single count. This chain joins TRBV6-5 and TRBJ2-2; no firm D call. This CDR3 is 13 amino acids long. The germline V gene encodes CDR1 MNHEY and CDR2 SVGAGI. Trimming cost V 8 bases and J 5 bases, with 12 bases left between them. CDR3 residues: CASSPVRTGELFF. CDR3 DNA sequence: TGTGCCAGCTCCCCGGTGAGGACCGGGGAGCTGTTTTTT.

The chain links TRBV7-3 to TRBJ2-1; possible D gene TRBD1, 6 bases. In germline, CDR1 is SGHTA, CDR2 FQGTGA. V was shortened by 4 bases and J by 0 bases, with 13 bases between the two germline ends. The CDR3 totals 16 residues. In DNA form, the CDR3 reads TGTGCCAGCAGCTCCAGGGGTCGATTCTCCTACAATGAGCAGTTCTTC. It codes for CASSSRGRFSYNEQFF.

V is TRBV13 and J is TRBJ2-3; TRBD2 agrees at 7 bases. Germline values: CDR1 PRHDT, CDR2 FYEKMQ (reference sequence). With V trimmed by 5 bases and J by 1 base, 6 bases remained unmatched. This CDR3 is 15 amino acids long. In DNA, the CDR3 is TGTGCCAGCAGCCTCGGGGGGTTGGGCACAGATACGCAGTATTTT. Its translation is CASSLGGLGTDTQYF.

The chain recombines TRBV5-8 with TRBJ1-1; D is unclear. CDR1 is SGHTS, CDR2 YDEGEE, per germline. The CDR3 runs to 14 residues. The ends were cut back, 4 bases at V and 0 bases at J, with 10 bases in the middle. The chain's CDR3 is CASSLLSVNTEAFF. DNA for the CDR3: TGTGCCAGCAGCCTCCTCTCGGTGAACACTGAAGCTTTCTTT.

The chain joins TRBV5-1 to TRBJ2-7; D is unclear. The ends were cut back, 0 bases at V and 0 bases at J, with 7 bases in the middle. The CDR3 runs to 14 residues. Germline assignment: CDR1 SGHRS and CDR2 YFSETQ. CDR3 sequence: CASSLGLSSYEQYF. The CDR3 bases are TGCGCCAGCAGCTTGGGACTCAGCTCCTACGAGCAGTACTTC.

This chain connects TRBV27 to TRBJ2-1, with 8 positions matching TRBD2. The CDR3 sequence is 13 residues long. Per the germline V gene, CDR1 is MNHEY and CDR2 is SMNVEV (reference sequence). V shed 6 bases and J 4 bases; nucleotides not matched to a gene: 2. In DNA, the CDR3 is TGTGCCAGCAGCCGCGGGGGGTACAATGAGCAGTTCTTC. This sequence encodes CASSRGGYNEQFF.

In DNA, the CDR3 is TGTGCCAGCAGCAGATTCGGGCAGGGGGCCCTCACAGATACGCAGTATTTT. Protein product: CASSRFGQGALTDTQYF. The gene calls are TRBV7-2 and TRBJ2-3, with 8 bases identical to TRBD1. V dropped 5 bases and J dropped 2; count of bases not matched to a gene: 12. Per the germline V gene, CDR1 is SGHTA and CDR2 is FQGNSA. There are 17 residues in the CDR3.

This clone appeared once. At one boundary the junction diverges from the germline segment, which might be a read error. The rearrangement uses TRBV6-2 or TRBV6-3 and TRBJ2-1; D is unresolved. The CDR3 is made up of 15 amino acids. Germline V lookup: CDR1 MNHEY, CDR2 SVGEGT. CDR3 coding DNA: TGTGCCAGCAGCAAAGTAGGAATAACCTACAATAAGCAGTTCTTC. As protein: CASSKVGITYNKQFF.

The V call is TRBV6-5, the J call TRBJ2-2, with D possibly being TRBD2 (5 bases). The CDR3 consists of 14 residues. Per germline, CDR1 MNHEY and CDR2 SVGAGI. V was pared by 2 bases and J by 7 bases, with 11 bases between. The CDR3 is CASSYTFGGGELFF. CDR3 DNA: TGTGCCAGCAGTTACACTTTTGGAGGCGGGGAGCTGTTTTTT.

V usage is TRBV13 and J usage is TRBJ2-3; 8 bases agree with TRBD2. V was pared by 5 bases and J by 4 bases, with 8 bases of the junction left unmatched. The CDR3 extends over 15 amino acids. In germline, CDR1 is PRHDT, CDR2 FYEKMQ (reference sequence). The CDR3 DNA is TGTGCCAGCAGCCCAGAGCGGGGGTGGGCAGATACGCAGTATTTT. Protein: CASSPERGWADTQYF.

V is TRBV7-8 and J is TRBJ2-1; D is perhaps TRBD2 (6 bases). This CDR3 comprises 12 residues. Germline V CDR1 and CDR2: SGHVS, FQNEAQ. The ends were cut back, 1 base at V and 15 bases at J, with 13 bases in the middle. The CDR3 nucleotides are TGTGCCAGCAGCTTAGTAGGCGGGGCTTGGTTCTTC. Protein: CASSLVGGAWFF.

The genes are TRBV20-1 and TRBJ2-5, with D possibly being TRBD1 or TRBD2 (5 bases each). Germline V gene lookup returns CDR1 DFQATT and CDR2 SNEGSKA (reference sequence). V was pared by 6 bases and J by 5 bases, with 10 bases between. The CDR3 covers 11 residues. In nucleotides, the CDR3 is TGCAGTGCGAGGGGATCGGAGACCCAGTACTTC. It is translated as CSARGSETQYF.

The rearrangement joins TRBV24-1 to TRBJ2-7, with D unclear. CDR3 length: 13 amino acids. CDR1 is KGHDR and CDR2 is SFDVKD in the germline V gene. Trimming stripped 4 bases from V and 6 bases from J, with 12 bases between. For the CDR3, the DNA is TGTGCCACCAGTGACCTGCCCTGGGGCGAGCAGTACTTC. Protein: CATSDLPWGEQYF.

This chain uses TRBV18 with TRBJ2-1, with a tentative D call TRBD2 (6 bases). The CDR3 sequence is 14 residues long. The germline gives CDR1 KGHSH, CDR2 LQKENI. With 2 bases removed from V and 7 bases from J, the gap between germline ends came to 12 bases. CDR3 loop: CASSPGGNGNEQFF. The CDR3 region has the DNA TGTGCCAGCTCACCAGGGGGGAATGGGAATGAGCAGTTCTTC. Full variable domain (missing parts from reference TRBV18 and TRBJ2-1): NAGVMQNPRHLVRRRGQEARLRCSPMKGHSHVYWYRQLPEEGLKFMVYLQKENIIDESGMPKERFSAEFPKEGPSILRIQQVVRGDSAAYFCASSPGGNGNEQFFGPGTRLTVL.

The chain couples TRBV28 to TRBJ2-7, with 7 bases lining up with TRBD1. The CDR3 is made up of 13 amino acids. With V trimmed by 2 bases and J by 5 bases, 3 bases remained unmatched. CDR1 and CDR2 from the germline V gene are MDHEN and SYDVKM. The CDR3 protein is CASSLTGDDEQYF. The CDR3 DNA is TGTGCCAGCAGTTTAACAGGGGATGACGAGCAGTACTTC.